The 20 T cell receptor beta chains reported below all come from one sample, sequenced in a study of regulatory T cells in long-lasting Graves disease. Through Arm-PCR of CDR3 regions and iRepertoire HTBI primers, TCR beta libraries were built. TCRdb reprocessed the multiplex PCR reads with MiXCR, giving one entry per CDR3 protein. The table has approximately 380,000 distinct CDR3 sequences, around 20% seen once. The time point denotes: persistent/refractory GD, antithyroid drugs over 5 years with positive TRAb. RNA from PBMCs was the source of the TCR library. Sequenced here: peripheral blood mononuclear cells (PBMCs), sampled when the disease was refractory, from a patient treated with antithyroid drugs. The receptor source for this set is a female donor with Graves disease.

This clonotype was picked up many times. The CDR3 nucleotides are TGTGCCAGCAGTTTAACAATCGCAGGGGTCACTGAAGCTTTCTTT. Translated: CASSLTIAGVTEAFF. The rearrangement joins TRBV28 to TRBJ1-1; possible D gene TRBD1, 6 bases. Trimming pared 2 bases from V and 4 bases from J, leaving 14 bases between. The CDR3 is 15 amino acids. CDR1 and CDR2 from the germline V gene are MDHEN and SYDVKM.

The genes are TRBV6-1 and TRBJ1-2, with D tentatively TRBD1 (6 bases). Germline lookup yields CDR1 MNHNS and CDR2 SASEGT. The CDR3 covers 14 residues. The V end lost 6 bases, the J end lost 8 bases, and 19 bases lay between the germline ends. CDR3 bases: TGTGCCAGCAGCCAAGGACAGTCCGCCGTAGGCTACACCTTC. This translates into CASSQGQSAVGYTF.

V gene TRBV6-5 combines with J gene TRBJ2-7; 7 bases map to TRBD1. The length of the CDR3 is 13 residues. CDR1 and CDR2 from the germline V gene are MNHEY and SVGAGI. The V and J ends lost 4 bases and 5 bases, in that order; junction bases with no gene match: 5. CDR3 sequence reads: CASSSQGTHEQYF. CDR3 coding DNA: TGTGCCAGCAGTTCACAGGGGACCCACGAGCAGTACTTC.

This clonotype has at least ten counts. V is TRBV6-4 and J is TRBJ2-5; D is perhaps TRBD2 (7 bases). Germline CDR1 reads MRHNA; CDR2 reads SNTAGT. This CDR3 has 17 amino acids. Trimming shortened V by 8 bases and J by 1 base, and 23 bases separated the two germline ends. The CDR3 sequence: CASLKGTSGKGQETQYF. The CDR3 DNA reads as TGTGCCAGCCTGAAGGGGACAAGCGGGAAAGGCCAAGAGACCCAGTACTTC.

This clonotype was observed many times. The chain's CDR3 is CASRTDQGTEAFF. In DNA form, the CDR3 reads TGTGCCAGCAGAACCGACCAGGGCACTGAAGCTTTCTTT. The V gene is TRBV12-3 or TRBV12-4, the J gene TRBJ1-1, with D maybe TRBD1 (5 bases). CDR3 length: 13 amino acids. V was shortened by 6 bases and J by 4 bases, with 12 bases between the two germline ends.

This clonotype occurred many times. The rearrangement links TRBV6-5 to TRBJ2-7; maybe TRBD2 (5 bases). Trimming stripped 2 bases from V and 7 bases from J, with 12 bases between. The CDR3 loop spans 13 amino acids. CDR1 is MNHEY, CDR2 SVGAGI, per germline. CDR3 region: CASSYRMGEEQYF. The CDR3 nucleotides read TGTGCCAGCAGTTACCGGATGGGAGAGGAGCAGTACTTC.

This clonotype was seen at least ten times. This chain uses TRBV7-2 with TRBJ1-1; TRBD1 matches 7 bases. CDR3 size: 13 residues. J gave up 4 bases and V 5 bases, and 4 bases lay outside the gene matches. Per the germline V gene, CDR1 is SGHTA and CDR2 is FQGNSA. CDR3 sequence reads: CASSRAGGTEAFF. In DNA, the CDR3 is TGTGCCAGCAGCCGGGCAGGGGGCACTGAAGCTTTCTTT.

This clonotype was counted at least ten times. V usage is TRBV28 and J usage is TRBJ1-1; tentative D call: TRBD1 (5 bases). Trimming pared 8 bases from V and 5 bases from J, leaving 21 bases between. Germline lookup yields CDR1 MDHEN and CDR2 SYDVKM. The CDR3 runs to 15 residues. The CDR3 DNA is TGTGCCAGCTCCACAATGGGGCAGGGCGGGACTGAAGCTTTCTTT. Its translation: CASSTMGQGGTEAFF.

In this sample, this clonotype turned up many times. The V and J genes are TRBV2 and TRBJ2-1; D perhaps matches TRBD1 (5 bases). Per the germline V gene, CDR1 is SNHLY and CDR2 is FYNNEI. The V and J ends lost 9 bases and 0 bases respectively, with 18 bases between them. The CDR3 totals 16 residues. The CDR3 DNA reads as TGTGCCAGGACCGCCTTGGGCGGACACTCCTACAATGAGCAGTTCTTC. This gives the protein CARTALGGHSYNEQFF.

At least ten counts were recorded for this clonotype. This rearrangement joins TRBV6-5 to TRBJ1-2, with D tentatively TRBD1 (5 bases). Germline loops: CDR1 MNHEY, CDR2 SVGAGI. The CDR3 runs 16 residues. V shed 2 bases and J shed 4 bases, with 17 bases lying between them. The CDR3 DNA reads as TGTGCCAGCAGTTACCTGGGGAGGGACGGGCCCTATGGCTACACCTTC. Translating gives CASSYLGRDGPYGYTF.

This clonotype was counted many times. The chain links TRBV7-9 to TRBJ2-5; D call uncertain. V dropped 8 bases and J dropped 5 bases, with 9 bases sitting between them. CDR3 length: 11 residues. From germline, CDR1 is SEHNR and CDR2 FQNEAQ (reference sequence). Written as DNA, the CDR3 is TGTGCCAGCCGATCGAGGGAGACCCAGTACTTC. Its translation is CASRSRETQYF.

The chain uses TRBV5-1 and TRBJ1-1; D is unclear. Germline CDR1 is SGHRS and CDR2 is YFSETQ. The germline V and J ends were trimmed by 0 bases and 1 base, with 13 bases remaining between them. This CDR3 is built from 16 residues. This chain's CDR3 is CASSLVRAPGNTEAFF. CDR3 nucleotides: TGCGCCAGCAGCTTGGTACGGGCTCCCGGGAACACTGAAGCTTTCTTT.

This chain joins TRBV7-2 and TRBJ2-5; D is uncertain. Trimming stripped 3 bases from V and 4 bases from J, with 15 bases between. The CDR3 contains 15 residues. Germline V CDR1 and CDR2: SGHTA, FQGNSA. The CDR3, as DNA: TGTGCCAGCAGCTTGAGGCTAGTTACTCCAGAGACCCAGTACTTC. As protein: CASSLRLVTPETQYF.

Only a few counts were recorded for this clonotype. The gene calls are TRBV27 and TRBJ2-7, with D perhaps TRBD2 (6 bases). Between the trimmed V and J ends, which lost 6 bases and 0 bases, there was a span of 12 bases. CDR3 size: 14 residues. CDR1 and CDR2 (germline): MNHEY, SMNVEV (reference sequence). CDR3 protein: CASRTGLNSYEQYF. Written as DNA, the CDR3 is TGTGCCAGCAGGACGGGACTTAACTCCTACGAGCAGTACTTC.

The chain's CDR3 is CASSLYEDGYTF. The DNA of the CDR3 is TGTGCCAGCAGCTTATACGAGGATGGCTACACCTTC. The chain has TRBV7-6 and TRBJ1-2; D gene unclear. Trimming pared 2 bases from V and 6 bases from J, leaving 7 bases between. Per the germline V gene, CDR1 is SGHVS and CDR2 is FNYEAQ. The CDR3 extends over 12 amino acids. The whole variable domain, remainder taken from reference TRBV7-6 and TRBJ1-2, is GAGVSQSPRYKVTKRGQDVALRCDPISGHVSLYWYRQALGQGPEFLTYFNYEAQQDKSGLPNDRFSAERPEGSISTLTIQRTEQRDSAMYRCASSLYEDGYTFGSGTRLTVV.

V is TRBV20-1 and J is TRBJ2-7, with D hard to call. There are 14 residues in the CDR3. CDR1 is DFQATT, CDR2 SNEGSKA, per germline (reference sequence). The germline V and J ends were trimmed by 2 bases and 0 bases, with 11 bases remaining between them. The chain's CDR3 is CSARNSDDSYEQYF. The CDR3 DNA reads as TGCAGTGCTAGAAATTCGGACGACTCCTACGAGCAGTACTTC.

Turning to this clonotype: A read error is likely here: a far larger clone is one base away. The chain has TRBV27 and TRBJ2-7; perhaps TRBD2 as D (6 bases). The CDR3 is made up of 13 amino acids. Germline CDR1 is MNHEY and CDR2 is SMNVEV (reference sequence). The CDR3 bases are TGTGCCATCTTATCGGGGGAGTCCTACGGGCAGTACTTC. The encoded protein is CAILSGESYGQYF.

The CDR3 coding sequence is TGCAGTGCTAGGAGCGAGGTGGGGACAGGGTGGGGCGAGCAGTACTTC. Translation gives CSARSEVGTGWGEQYF. This chain links TRBV20-1 with TRBJ2-7, with 9 bases that match TRBD1. The germline V gene encodes CDR1 DFQATT and CDR2 SNEGSKA (reference sequence). This CDR3 has 16 residues. Trimming cost V 3 bases and J 6 bases; bases outside gene matches: 15.

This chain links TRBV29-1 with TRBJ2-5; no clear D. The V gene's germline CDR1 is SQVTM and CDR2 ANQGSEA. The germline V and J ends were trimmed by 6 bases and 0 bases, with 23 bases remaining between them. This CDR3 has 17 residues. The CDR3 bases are TGCAGCGTGTCCCCCAGGCCCGCGGAAACAAACCAAGAGACCCAGTACTTC. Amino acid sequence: CSVSPRPAETNQETQYF. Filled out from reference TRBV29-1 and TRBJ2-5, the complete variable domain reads SAVISQKPSRDICQRGTSLTIQCQVDSQVTMMFWYRQQPGQSLTLIATANQGSEATYESGFVIDKFPISRPNLTFSTLTVSNMSPEDSSIYLCSVSPRPAETNQETQYFGPGTRLLVL.

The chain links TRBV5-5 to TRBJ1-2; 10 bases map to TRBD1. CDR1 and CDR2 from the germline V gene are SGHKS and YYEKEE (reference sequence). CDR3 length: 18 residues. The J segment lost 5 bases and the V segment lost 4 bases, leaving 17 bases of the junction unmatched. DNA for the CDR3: TGTGCCAGCAGCCCGACAGGGGGCACGACTTCTATGGGTTATGGCTACACCTTC. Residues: CASSPTGGTTSMGYGYTF.